This T cell receptor beta chain emerged from a study of neurological immune-mediated disorders (dated by TCRdb to between 2018 and 2020). With respect to the entire study: Among the approximately 35 multiple sclerosis patients, relapsing-remitting MS accounted for about 31 and secondary progressive MS accounted for 3. The study compared peripheral blood TCR-beta repertoires of HTLV-I-associated myelopathy (HAM/TSP) patients, multiple sclerosis patients and healthy controls using UMI-based sequencing. Alongside PBMC samples, the set of some 98 TCR-beta libraries contained longitudinal samples, technical triplicates, and paired CD4+ and CD8+ T-cell subsets that had been sorted. Of the roughly 68 subjects in the cohort, about 14 were HAM/TSP patients, about 34 were multiple sclerosis patients, and some 20 were healthy controls.

Taken from cysteine to phenylalanine, the CDR3 has 14 residues. The read is trimmed to its CDR3 DNA, 42 bases read in frame from base 1. V sheds 1 base and J sheds 4 bases, leaving 8 bases between their ends. CDR1 and CDR2 (SGHTA, FQGTGA) derive from the germline V gene. This clonotype was seen at least ten times. The antigen it recognizes is unknown. It has no much larger one-base neighbor in the sample; base qualities were not kept. The paper's findings and limits, for the study overall: Phylogenetic analysis grouped repertoires from 18 of 34 MS patients into a cluster of related CDR3 sequences, suggesting a possible repertoire-level signature. Expanded clones from different subjects shared no identical CDR3 amino acid sequences, which suggests that TCR-beta repertoires were private in all groups. TCR clonal expansion was greatest in HAM/TSP patients and smallest in MS patients, who ranked below even healthy controls. The MS cluster was not associated with any clinical or MRI features, and the authors stated that larger cohorts are needed.

cDNA synthesis used template-switch 5'RACE with a primer carrying a 10-nucleotide random unique molecular identifier tagging each TCR transcript. Every sequencing run covered 15-18 subjects and yielded more than 170 million TCR-beta sequences. The RNeasy kit was used for extraction of total RNA. The KAPA Real-time Library Amplification kit was used to amplify TCR-beta VDJ regions with primers for the TCR constant region and the 5'RACE anchor. A first PCR added sample indexes and Illumina adaptors, and a second PCR then raised library yield. After Ampure bead purification, the TCR product of roughly 650 bp was size-selected on a 2% E-gel SizeSelection system. Before pooling, libraries had their quality checked on a Bioanalyzer, their concentration measured with Qubit, and their quantity determined with the Kapa Library Quantification kit. Paired-end 2 x 150 bp sequencing of the libraries was performed on an Illumina HiSeq 2500. To increase sequence diversity, about 23-32% phiX was spiked into each library pool. Per the original workflow: Quality-filtered reads were processed with the UMI-based MiGEC pipeline, which removed over 80% of raw TCR sequences during error correction. IMGT germline references were used for aligning VDJ genes, and each clonotype was defined as a unique CDR3 amino acid sequence together with its V-J genes. Clonal expansion, Shannon diversity, and CDR3 relatedness (CalcPairwiseDistances, ClusterSamples) were evaluated with VDJtools, and phylogenetic trees were built with CLCbio workbench. Using coefficient-of-variation modelling across technical triplicates, the study counted a clone as expanded if it had at least 8 unique UMIs. The public sequencing data were trimmed at Q25 with fastp and processed into clonotypes with MiXCR by TCRdb, which kept only in-frame beta chains. CDR3 protein sequences are deduplicated, and each keeps its most common genes and DNA. V and J calls and clone size were set by TCRdb, not the authors. The sample contains tens of thousands of distinct CDR3 sequences, 3% to 3.5% of them found a single time. The top ten clonotypes cover roughly 5.5% of the sample.

For unsorted PBMC libraries, 2 million PBMCs were used after storage in RNAlater at -80 degrees C until RNA extraction. The multiple sclerosis patients were enrolled in a US clinical protocol that evaluated disease progression with magnetic resonance imaging. Peripheral blood was subjected to Ficoll-Hypaque density gradient centrifugation to isolate PBMCs, which were then cryopreserved in liquid nitrogen. Sample: PBMCs. This sequence uses TRBV7-3 and TRBJ2-4; the D region possibly corresponds to TRBD2 (5 bases align). This TCR came from a man aged 40-50 years with multiple sclerosis. In nucleotides, the sequence is TGTGCCAGCAGCTTAAACGGGGAAAAAAACATTCAGTACTTC. This yields the protein CASSLNGEKNIQYF.